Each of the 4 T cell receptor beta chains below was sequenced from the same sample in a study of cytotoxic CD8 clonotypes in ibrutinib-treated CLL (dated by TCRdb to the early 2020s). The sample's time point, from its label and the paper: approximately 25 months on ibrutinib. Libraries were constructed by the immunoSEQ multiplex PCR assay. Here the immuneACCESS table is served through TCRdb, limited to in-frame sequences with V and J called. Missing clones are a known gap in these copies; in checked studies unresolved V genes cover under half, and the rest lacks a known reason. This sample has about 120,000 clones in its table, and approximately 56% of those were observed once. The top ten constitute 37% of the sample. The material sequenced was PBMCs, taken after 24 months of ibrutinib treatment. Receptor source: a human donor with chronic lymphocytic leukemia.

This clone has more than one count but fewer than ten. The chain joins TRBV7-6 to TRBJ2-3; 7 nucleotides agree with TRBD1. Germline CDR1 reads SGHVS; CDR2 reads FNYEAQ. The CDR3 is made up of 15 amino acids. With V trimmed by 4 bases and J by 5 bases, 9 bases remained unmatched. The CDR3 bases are TGTGCCAGCAGCTCCACAGGGGCCGAGGGAGATACGCAGTATTTT. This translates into CASSSTGAEGDTQYF.

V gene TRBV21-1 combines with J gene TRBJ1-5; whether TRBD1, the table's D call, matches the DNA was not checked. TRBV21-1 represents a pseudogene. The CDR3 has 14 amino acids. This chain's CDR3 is CASSKSTGRQPQHF. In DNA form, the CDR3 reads TGTGCCAGCAGCAAATCGACAGGTCGCCAGCCCCAGCATTTT.

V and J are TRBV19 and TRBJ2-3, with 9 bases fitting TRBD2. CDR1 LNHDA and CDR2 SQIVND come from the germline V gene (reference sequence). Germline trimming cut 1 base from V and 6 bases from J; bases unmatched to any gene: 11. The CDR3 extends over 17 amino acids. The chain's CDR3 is CASSIALSAGGPDTQYF. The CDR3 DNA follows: TGTGCCAGTAGTATAGCCCTTAGTGCGGGGGGGCCCGATACGCAGTATTTT. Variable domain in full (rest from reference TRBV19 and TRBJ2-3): DGGITQSPKYLFRKEGQNVTLSCEQNLNHDAMYWYRQDPGQGLRLIYYSQIVNDFQKGDIAEGYSVSREKKESFPLTVTSAQKNPTAFYLCASSIALSAGGPDTQYFGPGTRLTVL.

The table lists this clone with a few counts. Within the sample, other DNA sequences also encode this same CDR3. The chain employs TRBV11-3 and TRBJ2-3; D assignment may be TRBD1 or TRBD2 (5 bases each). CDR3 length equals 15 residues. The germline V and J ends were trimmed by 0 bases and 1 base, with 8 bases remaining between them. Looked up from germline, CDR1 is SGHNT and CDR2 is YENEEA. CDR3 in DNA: TGTGCCAGCAGCTTAGATTTGGGGGGCACAGATACGCAGTATTTT. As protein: CASSLDLGGTDTQYF.